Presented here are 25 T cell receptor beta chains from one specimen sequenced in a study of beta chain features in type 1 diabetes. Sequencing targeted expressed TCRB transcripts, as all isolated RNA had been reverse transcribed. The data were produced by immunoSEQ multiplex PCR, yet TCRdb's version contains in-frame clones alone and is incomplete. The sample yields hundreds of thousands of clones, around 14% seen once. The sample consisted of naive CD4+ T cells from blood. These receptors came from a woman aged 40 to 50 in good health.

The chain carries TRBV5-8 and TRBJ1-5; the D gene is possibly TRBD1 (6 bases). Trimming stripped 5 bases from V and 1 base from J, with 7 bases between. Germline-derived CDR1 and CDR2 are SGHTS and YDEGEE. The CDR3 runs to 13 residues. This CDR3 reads CASRGQSNQPQHF. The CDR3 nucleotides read TGTGCCAGCAGGGGACAAAGCAATCAGCCCCAGCATTTT.

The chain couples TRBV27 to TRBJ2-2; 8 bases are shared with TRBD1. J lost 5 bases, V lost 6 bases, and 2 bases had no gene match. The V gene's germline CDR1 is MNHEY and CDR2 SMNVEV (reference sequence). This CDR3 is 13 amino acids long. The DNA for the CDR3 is TGTGCCAGCAGAGACAGGGGAACCGGGGAGCTGTTTTTT. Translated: CASRDRGTGELFF.

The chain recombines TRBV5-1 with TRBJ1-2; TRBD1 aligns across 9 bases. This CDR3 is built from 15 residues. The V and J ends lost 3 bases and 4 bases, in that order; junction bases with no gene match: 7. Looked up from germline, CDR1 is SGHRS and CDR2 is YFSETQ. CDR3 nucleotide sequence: TGCGCCAGCAGCTCTACAGGGGGCGCCGGCTATGGCTACACCTTC. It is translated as CASSSTGGAGYGYTF.

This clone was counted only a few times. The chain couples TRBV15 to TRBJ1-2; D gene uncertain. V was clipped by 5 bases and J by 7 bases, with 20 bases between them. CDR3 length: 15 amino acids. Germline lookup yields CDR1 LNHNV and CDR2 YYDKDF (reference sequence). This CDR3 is CATSGPISTSPGYTF. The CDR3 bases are TGTGCCACCAGCGGCCCGATATCCACAAGTCCTGGCTACACCTTC.

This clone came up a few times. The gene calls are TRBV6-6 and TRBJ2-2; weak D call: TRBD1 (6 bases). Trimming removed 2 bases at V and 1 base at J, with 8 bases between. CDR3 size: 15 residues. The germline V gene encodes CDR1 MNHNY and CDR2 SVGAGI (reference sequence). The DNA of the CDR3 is TGTGCCAGCAGTTACGCACAGGGGAACACCGGGGAGCTGTTTTTT. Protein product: CASSYAQGNTGELFF.

CDR3: CASSLAPAPREQYF. CDR3 DNA: TGTGCCAGCAGCTTAGCCCCGGCCCCGAGGGAGCAGTACTTC. The J gene is TRBJ2-7, the V gene TRBV7-2; no reliable D call. Germline values: CDR1 SGHTA, CDR2 FQGNSA. The CDR3 covers 14 residues. Between the trimmed V and J ends, which lost 0 bases and 7 bases, there was a span of 13 bases. Based on the CDR3 plus reference TRBV7-2 and TRBJ2-7, the full variable domain is GAGVSQSPSNKVTEKGKDVELRCDPISGHTALYWYRQSLGQGLEFLIYFQGNSAPDKSGLPSDRFSAERTGGSVSTLTIQRTQQEDSAVYLCASSLAPAPREQYFGPGTRLTVT.

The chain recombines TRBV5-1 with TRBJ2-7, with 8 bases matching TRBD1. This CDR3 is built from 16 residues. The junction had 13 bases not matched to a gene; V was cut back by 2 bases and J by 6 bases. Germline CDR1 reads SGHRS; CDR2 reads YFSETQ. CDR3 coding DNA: TGCGCCAGCAGCTTAATCAGGGGGCTGCCTACGAGCGAGCAGTACTTC. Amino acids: CASSLIRGLPTSEQYF.

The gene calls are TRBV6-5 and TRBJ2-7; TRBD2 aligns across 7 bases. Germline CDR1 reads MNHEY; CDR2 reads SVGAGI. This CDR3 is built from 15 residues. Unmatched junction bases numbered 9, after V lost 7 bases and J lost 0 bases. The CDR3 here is CASTIRGGSSYEQYF. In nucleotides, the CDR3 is TGTGCCAGCACTATACGGGGAGGGAGCTCCTACGAGCAGTACTTC.

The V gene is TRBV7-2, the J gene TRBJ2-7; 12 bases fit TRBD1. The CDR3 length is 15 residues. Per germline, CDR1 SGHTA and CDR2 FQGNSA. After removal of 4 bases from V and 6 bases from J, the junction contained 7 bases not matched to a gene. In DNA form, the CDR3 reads TGTGCCAGCAGCTGGCGGGACAGGGGGCTCGCCGAGCAGTACTTC. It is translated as CASSWRDRGLAEQYF.

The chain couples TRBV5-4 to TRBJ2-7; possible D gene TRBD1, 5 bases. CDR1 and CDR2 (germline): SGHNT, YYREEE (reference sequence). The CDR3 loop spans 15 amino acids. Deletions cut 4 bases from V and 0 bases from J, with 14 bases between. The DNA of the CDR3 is TGTGCCAGCAGCACGCCCCAGGGAAGCTCCTACGAGCAGTACTTC. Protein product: CASSTPQGSSYEQYF.

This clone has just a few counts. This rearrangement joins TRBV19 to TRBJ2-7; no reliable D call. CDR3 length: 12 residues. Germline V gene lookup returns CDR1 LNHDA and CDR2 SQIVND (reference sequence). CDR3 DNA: TGTGCAACCTCCCCCAGCTCCTACGAGCAGTACTTC. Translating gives CATSPSSYEQYF.

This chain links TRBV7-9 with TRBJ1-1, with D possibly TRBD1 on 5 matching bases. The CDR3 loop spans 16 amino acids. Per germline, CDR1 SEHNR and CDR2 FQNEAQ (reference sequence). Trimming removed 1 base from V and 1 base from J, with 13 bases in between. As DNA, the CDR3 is TGTGCCAGCAGCTTAGGGGGGGACTGGGAGAACACTGAAGCTTTCTTT. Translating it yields CASSLGGDWENTEAFF.

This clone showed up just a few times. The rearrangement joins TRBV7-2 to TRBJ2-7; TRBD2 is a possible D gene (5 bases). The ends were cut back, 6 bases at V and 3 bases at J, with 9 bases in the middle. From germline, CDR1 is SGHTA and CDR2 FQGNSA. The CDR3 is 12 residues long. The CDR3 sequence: CASSTAGYEQYF. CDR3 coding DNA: TGTGCCAGCAGTACTGCGGGCTACGAGCAGTACTTC.

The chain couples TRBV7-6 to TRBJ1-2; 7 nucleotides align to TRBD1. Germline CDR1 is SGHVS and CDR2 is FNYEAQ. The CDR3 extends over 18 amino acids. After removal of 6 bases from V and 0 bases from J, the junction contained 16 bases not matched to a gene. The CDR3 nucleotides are TGTGCCAGCAGTTCTAATCGGGACAGTTACCCTGCTAACTATGGCTACACCTTC. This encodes CASSSNRDSYPANYGYTF.

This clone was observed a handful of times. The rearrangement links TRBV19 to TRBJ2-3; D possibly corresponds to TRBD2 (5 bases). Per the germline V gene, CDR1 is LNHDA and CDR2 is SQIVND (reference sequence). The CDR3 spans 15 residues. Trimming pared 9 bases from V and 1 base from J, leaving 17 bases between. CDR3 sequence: CASGSLGSGTDTQYF. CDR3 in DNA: TGTGCCAGCGGGTCATTGGGTAGCGGCACAGATACGCAGTATTTT.

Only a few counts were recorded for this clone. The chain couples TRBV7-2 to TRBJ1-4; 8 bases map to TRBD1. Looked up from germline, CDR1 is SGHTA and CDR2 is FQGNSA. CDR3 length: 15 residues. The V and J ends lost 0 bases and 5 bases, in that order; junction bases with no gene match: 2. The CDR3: CASSLARQGNEKLFF. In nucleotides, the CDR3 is TGTGCCAGCAGCTTAGCCCGACAGGGGAATGAAAAACTGTTTTTT.

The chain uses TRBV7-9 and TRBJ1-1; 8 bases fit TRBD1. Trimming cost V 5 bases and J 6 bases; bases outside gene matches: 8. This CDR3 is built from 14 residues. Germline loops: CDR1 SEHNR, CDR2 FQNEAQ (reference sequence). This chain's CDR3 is CASSLTGVMAEAFF. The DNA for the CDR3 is TGTGCCAGCAGCCTGACAGGGGTTATGGCTGAAGCTTTCTTT. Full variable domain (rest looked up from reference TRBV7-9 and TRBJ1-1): DTGVSQNPRHKITKRGQNVTFRCDPISEHNRLYWYRQTLGQGPEFLTYFQNEAQLEKSRLLSDRFSAERPKGSFSTLEIQRTEQGDSAMYLCASSLTGVMAEAFFGQGTRLTVV.

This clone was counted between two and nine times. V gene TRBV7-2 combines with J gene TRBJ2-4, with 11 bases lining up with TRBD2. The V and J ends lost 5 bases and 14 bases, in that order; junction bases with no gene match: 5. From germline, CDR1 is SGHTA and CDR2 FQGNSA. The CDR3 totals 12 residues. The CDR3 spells CASSDPGLAEYF. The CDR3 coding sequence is TGTGCCAGCAGCGATCCGGGACTAGCGGAGTACTTC.

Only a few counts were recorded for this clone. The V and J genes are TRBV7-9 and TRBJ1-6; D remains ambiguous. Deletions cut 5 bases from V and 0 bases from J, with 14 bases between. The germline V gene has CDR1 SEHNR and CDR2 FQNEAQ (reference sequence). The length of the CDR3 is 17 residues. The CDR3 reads CASSPLGRSSYNSPLHF. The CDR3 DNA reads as TGTGCCAGCAGCCCTCTAGGCCGCAGCTCCTATAATTCACCCCTCCACTTT.

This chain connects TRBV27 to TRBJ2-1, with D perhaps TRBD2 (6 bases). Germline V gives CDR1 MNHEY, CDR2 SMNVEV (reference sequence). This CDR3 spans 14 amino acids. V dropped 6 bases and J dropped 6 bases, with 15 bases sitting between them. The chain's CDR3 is CASRQMSGGNEQFF. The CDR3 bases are TGTGCCAGCAGGCAAATGTCCGGGGGCAATGAGCAGTTCTTC.

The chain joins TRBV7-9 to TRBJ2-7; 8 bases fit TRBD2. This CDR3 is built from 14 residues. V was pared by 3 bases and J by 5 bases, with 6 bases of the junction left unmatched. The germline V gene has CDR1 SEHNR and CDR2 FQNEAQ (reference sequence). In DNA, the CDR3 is TGTGCCAGCAGCTTGGTTCCGGGGGGGAACGAGCAGTACTTC. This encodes CASSLVPGGNEQYF.

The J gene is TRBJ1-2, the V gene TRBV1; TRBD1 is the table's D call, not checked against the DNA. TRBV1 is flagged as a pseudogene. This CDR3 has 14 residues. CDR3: CTSKGDRDPDGYTF. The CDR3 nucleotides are TGCACCAGCAAGGGGGACAGGGATCCGGATGGCTACACCTTC.

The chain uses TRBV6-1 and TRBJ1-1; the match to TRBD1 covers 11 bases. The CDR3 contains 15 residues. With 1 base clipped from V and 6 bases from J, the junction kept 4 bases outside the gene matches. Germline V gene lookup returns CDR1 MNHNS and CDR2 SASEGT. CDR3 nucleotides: TGTGCCAGCAGTGAAGGGACAGGGGGCAGGTCTGAAGCTTTCTTT. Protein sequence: CASSEGTGGRSEAFF.

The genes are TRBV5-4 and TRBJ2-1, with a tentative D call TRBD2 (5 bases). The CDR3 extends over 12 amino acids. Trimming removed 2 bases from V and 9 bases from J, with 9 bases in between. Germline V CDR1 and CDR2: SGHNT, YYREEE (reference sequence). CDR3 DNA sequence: TGTGCCAGCAGCTTTCCTGCGGGTGAGCAGTTCTTC. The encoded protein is CASSFPAGEQFF.

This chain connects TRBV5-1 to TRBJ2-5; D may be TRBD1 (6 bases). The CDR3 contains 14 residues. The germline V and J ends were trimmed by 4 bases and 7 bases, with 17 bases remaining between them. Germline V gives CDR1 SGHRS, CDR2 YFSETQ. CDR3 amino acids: CASSQDSVQGTQYF. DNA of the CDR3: TGCGCCAGCAGCCAGGACAGCGTGCAGGGGACCCAGTACTTC. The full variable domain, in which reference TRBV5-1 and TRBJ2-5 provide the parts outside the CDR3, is KAGVTQTPRYLIKTRGQQVTLSCSPISGHRSVSWYQQTPGQGLQFLFEYFSETQRNKGNFPGRFSGRQFSNSRSEMNVSTLELGDSALYLCASSQDSVQGTQYFGPGTRLLVL.